This T cell receptor (beta chain) was documented in a study of shared T cell receptors in the human thymus. Generated by immunoSEQ multiplex PCR, the TCRdb table keeps only in-frame clones and is missing some. The data hold 500,000 to 750,000 clones, with 88% observed a single time. The CDR3 loop spans 14 amino acids. CDR1 is SGHNT, CDR2 YYREEE, per germline (reference sequence). The V gene end was trimmed by 2 bases and the J gene end by 7 bases; junction bases not matched to a gene: 6. These data also featured in a second study, about human thymus T cells. As that report states: Corrective cardiac operations yielded the resected thymus tissue. Thymic and blood repertoires seemed to favor certain V and J genes. Related work showed strongly overlapping thymic repertoires across unrelated individuals.

The chain joins TRBV5-4 to TRBJ1-5; the match to TRBD1 covers 7 bases. This receptor was identified in a boy in the first two years of life with a congenital heart defect. The sample taken for sequencing was thymocytes. The CDR3 loop is CASSLGGVGQPQHF. CDR3 coding DNA: TGTGCCAGCAGCTTAGGGGGCGTGGGACAGCCCCAGCATTTT.